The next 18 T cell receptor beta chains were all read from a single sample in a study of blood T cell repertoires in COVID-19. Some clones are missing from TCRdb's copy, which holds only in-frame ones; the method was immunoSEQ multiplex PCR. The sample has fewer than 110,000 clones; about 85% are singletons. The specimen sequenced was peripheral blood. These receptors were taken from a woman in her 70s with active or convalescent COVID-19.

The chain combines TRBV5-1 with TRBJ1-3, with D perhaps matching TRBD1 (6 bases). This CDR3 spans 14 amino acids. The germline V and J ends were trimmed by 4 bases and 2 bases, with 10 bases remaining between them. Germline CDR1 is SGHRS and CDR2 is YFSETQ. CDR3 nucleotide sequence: TGCGCCAGCAGCACCACAGGGACTGGAAACACCATATATTTT. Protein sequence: CASSTTGTGNTIYF. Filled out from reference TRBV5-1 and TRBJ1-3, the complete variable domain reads KAGVTQTPRYLIKTRGQQVTLSCSPISGHRSVSWYQQTPGQGLQFLFEYFSETQRNKGNFPGRFSGRQFSNSRSEMNVSTLELGDSALYLCASSTTGTGNTIYFGEGSWLTVV.

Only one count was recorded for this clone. In DNA form, the CDR3 reads TGTGCCAGCGTCGCCGGGACAGGGGGGCTAGAGCAGTACTTC. The encoded protein is CASVAGTGGLEQYF. The gene calls are TRBV2 and TRBJ2-7, with TRBD1 matching over 11 bases. The length of the CDR3 is 14 residues. Germline CDR1 SNHLY, CDR2 FYNNEI. The V segment lost 8 bases and the J segment 7 bases; nucleotides outside the gene matches: 10.

The CDR3 nucleotides read TGTGCCAGTAGTATAGCGGGAGGGGGTATGAGAGAGACCCAGTACTTC. Translating it yields CASSIAGGGMRETQYF. This chain links TRBV19 with TRBJ2-5; 8 nucleotides line up with TRBD2. Germline trimming cut 1 base from V and 4 bases from J; bases unmatched to any gene: 8. CDR1 is LNHDA, CDR2 SQIVND, per germline (reference sequence). This CDR3 has 16 amino acids.

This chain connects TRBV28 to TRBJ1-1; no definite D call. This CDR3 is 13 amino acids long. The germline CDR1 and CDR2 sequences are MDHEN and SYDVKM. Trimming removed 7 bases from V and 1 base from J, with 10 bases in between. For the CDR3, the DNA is TGTGCCAGCATCACGTCAGGGAACACTGAAGCTTTCTTT. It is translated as CASITSGNTEAFF.

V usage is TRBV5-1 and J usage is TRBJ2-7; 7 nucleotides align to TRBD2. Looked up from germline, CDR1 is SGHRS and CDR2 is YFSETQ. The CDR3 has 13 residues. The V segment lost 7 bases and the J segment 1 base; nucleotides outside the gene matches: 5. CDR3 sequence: CASGRAGSYEQYF. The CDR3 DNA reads TGCGCCAGCGGGAGGGCAGGGTCCTACGAGCAGTACTTC.

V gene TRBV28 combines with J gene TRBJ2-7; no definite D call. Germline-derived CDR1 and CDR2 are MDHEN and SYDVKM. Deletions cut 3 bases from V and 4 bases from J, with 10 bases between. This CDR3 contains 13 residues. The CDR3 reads CASSFTPTYEQYF. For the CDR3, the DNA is TGTGCCAGCAGTTTTACTCCAACTTACGAGCAGTACTTC.

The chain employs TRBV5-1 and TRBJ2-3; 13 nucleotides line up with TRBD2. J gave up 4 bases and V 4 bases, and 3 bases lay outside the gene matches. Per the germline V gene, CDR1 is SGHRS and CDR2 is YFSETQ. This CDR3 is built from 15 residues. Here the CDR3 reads CASSLGLAGADTQYF. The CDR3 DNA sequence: TGCGCCAGCAGCCTCGGACTAGCGGGGGCAGATACGCAGTATTTT.

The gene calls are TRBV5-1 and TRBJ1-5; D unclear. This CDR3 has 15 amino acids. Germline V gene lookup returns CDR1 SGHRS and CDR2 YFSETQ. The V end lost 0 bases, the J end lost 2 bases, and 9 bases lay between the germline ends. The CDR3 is CASSLGVSGNQPQHF. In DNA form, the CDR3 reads TGCGCCAGCAGCTTGGGCGTGTCGGGCAATCAGCCCCAGCATTTT.

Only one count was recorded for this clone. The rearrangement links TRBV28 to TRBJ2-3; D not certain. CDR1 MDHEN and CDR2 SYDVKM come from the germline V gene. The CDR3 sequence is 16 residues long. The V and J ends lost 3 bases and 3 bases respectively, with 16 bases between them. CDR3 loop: CASSFASTIITDTQYF. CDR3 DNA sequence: TGTGCCAGCAGTTTTGCAAGTACAATAATTACAGATACGCAGTATTTT. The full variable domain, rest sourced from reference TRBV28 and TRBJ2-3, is DVKVTQSSRYLVKRTGEKVFLECVQDMDHENMFWYRQDPGLGLRLIYFSYDVKMKEKGDIPEGYSVSREKKERFSLILESASTNQTSMYLCASSFASTIITDTQYFGPGTRLTVL.

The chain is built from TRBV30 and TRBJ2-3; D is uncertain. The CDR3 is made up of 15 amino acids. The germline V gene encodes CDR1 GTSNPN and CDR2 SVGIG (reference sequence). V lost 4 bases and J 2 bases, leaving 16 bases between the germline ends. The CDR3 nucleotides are TGTGCCTGGACGGCAGGTAGTGGGCCCACAGATACGCAGTATTTT. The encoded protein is CAWTAGSGPTDTQYF.

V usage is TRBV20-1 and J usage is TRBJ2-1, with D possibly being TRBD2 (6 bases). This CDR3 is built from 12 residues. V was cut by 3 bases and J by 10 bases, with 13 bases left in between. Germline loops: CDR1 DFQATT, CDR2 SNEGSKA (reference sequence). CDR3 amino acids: CSASPSREEQFF. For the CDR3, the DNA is TGCAGTGCTAGTCCTTCCCGGGAGGAGCAGTTCTTC.

The CDR3 sequence: CASSQERTSGGNADTQYF. The CDR3 DNA reads TGCGCCAGCAGCCAAGAGAGGACTAGCGGGGGGAACGCAGATACGCAGTATTTT. This rearrangement joins TRBV4-1 to TRBJ2-3; 14 bases map to TRBD2. From germline, CDR1 is MGHRA and CDR2 YSYEKL. This CDR3 is built from 18 residues. Trimming took 0 bases from V and 4 from J; bases not matched to a gene: 6.

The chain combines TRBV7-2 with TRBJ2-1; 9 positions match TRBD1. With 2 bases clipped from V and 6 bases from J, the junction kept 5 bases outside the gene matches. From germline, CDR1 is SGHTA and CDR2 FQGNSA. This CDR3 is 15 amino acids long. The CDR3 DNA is TGTGCCAGCAGCTTAAGGGGACAGGGAATCAATGAGCAGTTCTTC. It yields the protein CASSLRGQGINEQFF. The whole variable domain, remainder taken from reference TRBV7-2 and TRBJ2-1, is GAGVSQSPSNKVTEKGKDVELRCDPISGHTALYWYRQSLGQGLEFLIYFQGNSAPDKSGLPSDRFSAERTGGSVSTLTIQRTQQEDSAVYLCASSLRGQGINEQFFGPGTRLTVL.

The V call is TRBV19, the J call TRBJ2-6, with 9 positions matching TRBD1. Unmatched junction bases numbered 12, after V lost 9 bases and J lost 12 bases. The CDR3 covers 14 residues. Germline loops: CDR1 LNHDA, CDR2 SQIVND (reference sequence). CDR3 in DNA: TGTGCCAGCCATTCCCCGGACAGGGGCCCCGTCCTGACTTTC. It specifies CASHSPDRGPVLTF.

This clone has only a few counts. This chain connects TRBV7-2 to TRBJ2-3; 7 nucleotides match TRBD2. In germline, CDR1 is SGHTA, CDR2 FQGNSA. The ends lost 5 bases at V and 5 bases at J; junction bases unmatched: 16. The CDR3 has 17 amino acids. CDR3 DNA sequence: TGTGCCAGCAGCCCCCTGGGGGAGGGCCGGGATGAAGATACGCAGTATTTT. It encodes CASSPLGEGRDEDTQYF.

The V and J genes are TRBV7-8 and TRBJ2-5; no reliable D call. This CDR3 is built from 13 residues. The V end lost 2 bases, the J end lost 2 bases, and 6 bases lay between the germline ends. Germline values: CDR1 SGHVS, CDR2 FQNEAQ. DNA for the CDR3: TGTGCCAGCAGCTTATTACAGCAAGAGACCCAGTACTTC. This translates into CASSLLQQETQYF.

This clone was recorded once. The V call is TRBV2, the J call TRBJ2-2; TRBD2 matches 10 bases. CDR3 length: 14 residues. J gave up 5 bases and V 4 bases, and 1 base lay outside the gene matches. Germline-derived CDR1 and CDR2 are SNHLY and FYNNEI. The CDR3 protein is CASSAGLATGELFF. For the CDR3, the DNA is TGTGCCAGCAGTGCGGGACTAGCGACCGGGGAGCTGTTTTTT.

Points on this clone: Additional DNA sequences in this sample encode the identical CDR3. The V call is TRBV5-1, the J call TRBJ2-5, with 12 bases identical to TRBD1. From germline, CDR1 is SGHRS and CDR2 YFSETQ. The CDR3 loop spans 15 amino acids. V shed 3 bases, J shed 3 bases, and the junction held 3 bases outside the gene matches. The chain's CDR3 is CASSSGTGGEETQYF. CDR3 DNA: TGCGCCAGCAGCTCCGGGACAGGGGGCGAAGAGACCCAGTACTTC.